This T cell receptor beta chain emerged from a study of OX40 agonist ivuxolimab in advanced cancers. The assay was immunoSEQ multiplex PCR, and TCRdb's table has in-frame clones only and misses some. The table has some 62,000 clones, 92% seen once. This CDR3 has 13 residues. V lost 5 bases and J lost 4, with 11 bases in between. The V gene's germline CDR1 is SNHLY and CDR2 FYNNEI. This clone was counted only a few times. Sequencing was performed on CD4+ or CD8+ T cells sorted from blood, taken in a trial of the OX40 agonist ivuxolimab. The receptor comes from an adult with an advanced solid tumor such as melanoma, head and neck, liver or kidney cancer. The V gene is TRBV2, the J gene TRBJ2-5, with D perhaps being TRBD1 or TRBD2 (5 bases each). The CDR3 loop is CASSNRDGETQYF. The CDR3 coding sequence is TGTGCCAGCAGTAACCGGGACGGAGAGACCCAGTACTTC.